The rows below give T cell receptor beta chains drawn from one sample of a study of shared clonotypes between healthy human individuals. Measured with immunoSEQ multiplex PCR; TCRdb has only the in-frame clones, and not every one. The sample holds more than 900,000 clones, around 78% seen once. Sequencing was carried out using memory CD4+ T cells from PBMCs. The receptors derive from a man younger than 35 in good health. Some clones in this sample may be carry-over from other donors' samples. Each CDR3 is given with its conserved first and last residue. The D gene is left open where the match is weak. Some rows mark clone size as missing; the rest say once, few, many or name a class of expanded clone.

clone_size	d_call	v_call	j_call	cdr3_nt	cdr3_aa
NA	TRBD2	TRBV6-1	TRBJ2-5	TGTGCCAGCAGTGAAGTAAGCGGGAGGGCTTGGGAGACCCAGTACTTC	CASSEVSGRAWETQYF
NA	NA	TRBV7-2	TRBJ2-7	TGTGCCAGCAGCTTAGCGCTGGACTATACCGAGCAGTACTTC	CASSLALDYTEQYF
NA	NA	TRBV14	TRBJ1-1	TGTGCCAGCAGCCAAAACAGGAACACTGAAGCTTTCTTT	CASSQNRNTEAFF
few	NA	TRBV6-1	TRBJ1-2	TGTGCCAGCATTTCGGCGGCAGGCTATGGCTACACCTTC	CASISAAGYGYTF
NA	TRBD2	TRBV7-6	TRBJ2-6	TGTGCCAGCAGCACCGAAGTGAGTCTAGCGGGAGGATCTGGGGCCAACGTCCTGACTTTC	CASSTEVSLAGGSGANVLTF
NA	NA	TRBV28	TRBJ2-5	TGTGCCAGTGGGACTGCGGACAATAACCAAGAGACCCAGTACTTC	CASGTADNNQETQYF
NA	NA	TRBV10-3	TRBJ1-5	TGTGCCATCAGTGAGTCGCCAGGGGTTCAGCCCCAGCATTTT	CAISESPGVQPQHF
NA	NA	TRBV10-2	TRBJ2-1	TGCGCCAGCGGTCACAGGGTGGTAGGTGAGCAGTTCTTC	CASGHRVVGEQFF
NA	TRBD2	TRBV28	TRBJ2-1	TGTGCCAGCAGTGTGGGGGGGACGCAGTTCTTC	CASSVGGTQFF
once	NA	TRBV9	TRBJ1-3	TGTGCCAGCAGCGCCAGATTGGGGGCGACCGGAAACACCATATATTTT	CASSARLGATGNTIYF
NA	NA	TRBV11-2	TRBJ2-3	TGTGCCAGCAGCTTACTCAGGACAGATACGCAGTATTTT	CASSLLRTDTQYF
NA	NA	TRBV5-8	TRBJ2-2	TGTGCCAGCAGCTTGGTCCCCCTGTTCACCGGGGAGCTGTTTTTT	CASSLVPLFTGELFF
many	NA	TRBV6-5	TRBJ1-2	TGTGCCAGCAGTTCGCCGTCGTCCGCGGACCATGGCTACACCTTC	CASSSPSSADHGYTF
NA	NA	TRBV21-1	TRBJ1-2	TGTGCCAGCAGCATACCGGGCTACGGGGGCTACACCTTC	CASSIPGYGGYTF
NA	TRBD2	TRBV4-1	TRBJ2-1	TGCGCCAGCAGCCGGACTACTAGCGGGAGGGCCAGTGAGCAGTTCTTC	CASSRTTSGRASEQFF
few	NA	TRBV20-1	TRBJ1-5	TGCAGTGCCATGACAGCGGAGCCCCAGCATTTT	CSAMTAEPQHF
NA	TRBD2	TRBV6-5	TRBJ2-7	TGTGCCAGCAGACCCTCACTAGCGGGAGGATACGAGCAGTACTTC	CASRPSLAGGYEQYF
once	TRBD2	TRBV5-1	TRBJ2-7	TGCGCCAGCAGCTTGGTTCCCCCCGCGGGGGGCCCATCCTACGAGCAGTACTTC	CASSLVPPAGGPSYEQYF
NA	TRBD1	TRBV27	TRBJ1-2	TGTGCCAGCAGTCCGGGACAGCGAAACTATGGCTACACCTTC	CASSPGQRNYGYTF
NA	TRBD2	TRBV28	TRBJ2-3	TGTGCCAGCAGTTCCCCTAGCGGGAGGCCAGATACGCAGTATTTT	CASSSPSGRPDTQYF
NA	TRBD1	TRBV7-9	TRBJ2-7	TGTGCCAGCAGCTTATTTCAGGGGGCGCGGGAGCAGTACTTC	CASSLFQGAREQYF
NA	NA	TRBV6-1	TRBJ2-7	TGTGCCAGCAGGAAGGACAGCTACGAGCAGTACTTC	CASRKDSYEQYF
NA	TRBD2	TRBV4-2	TRBJ2-1	TGTGCCAGCAGCCAAACCCTAGCGGGAGTAGGCAATGAGCAGTTCTTC	CASSQTLAGVGNEQFF
NA	NA	TRBV21-1	TRBJ1-2	TGTGCCAGCAGCAAAGACGGAGGTTCGGGGGGGACTTCAGAGCCGAGTCACTGTGGCTACACCTTC	CASSKDGGSGGTSEPSHCGYTF
few	NA	TRBV14	TRBJ2-1	TGTGCCAGCAGCCAAGAAGTTCTCGGTGAGCAGTTCTTC	CASSQEVLGEQFF
NA	NA	TRBV30	TRBJ1-1	TGTGCCTGGAGTGGTTTTAGGGGGAACACTGAAGCTTTCTTT	CAWSGFRGNTEAFF
NA	NA	TRBV20-1	TRBJ1-2	TGCAGTGCTCGGTTTAACTATGGCTACACCTTC	CSARFNYGYTF
NA	NA	TRBV7-2	TRBJ2-2	TGTGCCAGCAGCTTTGGGGGCGCGGACACCGGGGAGCTGTTTTTT	CASSFGGADTGELFF
NA	TRBD1	TRBV28	TRBJ1-2	TGTGCCAGCAGCCCACGGGACAGGAACTATGGCTACACCTTC	CASSPRDRNYGYTF
few	NA	TRBV30	TRBJ1-1	TGTGCCTGGAGTGATCAACAGGGAGCAGAAGCTTTCTTT	CAWSDQQGAEAFF